One and the same sample provided the 14 T cell receptor beta chains below, sequenced in a study of shared clonotypes between healthy human individuals. Clones were sequenced by immunoSEQ multiplex PCR, and TCRdb holds only the in-frame ones, with some missing. Here the sample spans 2 million to 2.5 million clones, roughly 91% being singletons. The naive CD8 fraction comprised CD45RO-negative cells positively selected for CCR7 and excluded terminally differentiated effector memory CD45RA+ cells. Sequenced: naive CD8+ T cells from PBMCs. These receptors all come from a man aged 18 to 29 in good health. Some clones in this sample may be carry-over from other donors' samples.

The chain couples TRBV19 to TRBJ1-1; D is possibly TRBD1 (5 bases). CDR3 length equals 15 residues. Trimming took off 7 bases at V and 0 bases at J, with 15 bases between the two ends. CDR1 and CDR2 (germline): LNHDA, SQIVND (reference sequence). This CDR3 is CASTYGQGMNTEAFF. CDR3 nucleotide sequence: TGTGCCAGTACTTATGGCCAGGGCATGAACACTGAAGCTTTCTTT.

J is TRBJ2-6 and V is TRBV27; 8 bases align to TRBD1. Trimming removed 7 bases from V and 4 bases from J; junction bases left unmatched: 12. The germline V gene has CDR1 MNHEY and CDR2 SMNVEV (reference sequence). The CDR3 length is 17 residues. CDR3 in DNA: TGTGCCAGCACCTCCAGGACAGGGTCTCGCGGGGCCAACGTCCTGACTTTC. Translating gives CASTSRTGSRGANVLTF.

This rearrangement joins TRBV28 to TRBJ2-7, with 7 bases lining up with TRBD2. Trimming at V came to 1 base and at J to 1 base, leaving 1 base not matched to a gene. Germline CDR1 reads MDHEN; CDR2 reads SYDVKM. The CDR3 loop spans 14 amino acids. CDR3 sequence: CASSLLRGSYEQYF. The CDR3 DNA reads as TGTGCCAGCAGTTTATTGCGGGGGTCCTACGAGCAGTACTTC.

The gene calls are TRBV11-3 and TRBJ2-1; D unclear. The CDR3 has 16 residues. CDR1 is SGHNT, CDR2 YENEEA, per germline. Trimming took off 2 bases at V and 0 bases at J, with 11 bases between the two ends. Written as DNA, the CDR3 is TGTGCCAGCAGCTTATACGGCCTTAGCTCCTACAATGAGCAGTTCTTC. Protein product: CASSLYGLSSYNEQFF.

The rearrangement uses TRBV13 and TRBJ1-4; unclear D gene. V lost 8 bases and J lost 4, with 17 bases in between. Looked up from germline, CDR1 is PRHDT and CDR2 is FYEKMQ (reference sequence). CDR3 length: 15 residues. The CDR3 sequence: CASRQGRLSNEKLFF. The CDR3 bases are TGTGCCAGCCGTCAAGGGCGCCTTAGTAATGAAAAACTGTTTTTT.

With respect to this clone: Other DNA sequences in this specimen translate into the identical CDR3. This chain uses TRBV4-1 with TRBJ2-7; D is ambiguous. Trimming left V 5 bases short and J 0 bases short, with 2 bases between. The CDR3 length is 11 residues. Germline CDR1 MGHRA, CDR2 YSYEKL. CDR3 amino acids: CASSNSYEQYF. CDR3 sequence (DNA): TGCGCCAGCAGCAACTCCTACGAGCAGTACTTC.

The chain uses TRBV30 and TRBJ2-7, with D perhaps given as TRBD1 or TRBD2 (5 bases each). The CDR3 spans 15 residues. Trimming cost V 3 bases and J 2 bases, with 17 bases left between them. Germline assignment: CDR1 GTSNPN and CDR2 SVGIG (reference sequence). The DNA for the CDR3 is TGTGCCTGGAGACCGTTTCGGGGCCTCCCCTACGAGCAGTACTTC. It yields the protein CAWRPFRGLPYEQYF.

The CDR3 spells CASTDSLAGGVDTQYF. For the CDR3, the DNA is TGTGCCAGCACCGACTCCCTAGCGGGAGGTGTAGATACGCAGTATTTT. The V and J genes are TRBV13 and TRBJ2-3; TRBD2 matches at 11 bases. With V trimmed by 7 bases and J by 5 bases, 11 bases remained unmatched. Germline-derived CDR1 and CDR2 are PRHDT and FYEKMQ (reference sequence). This CDR3 is 16 amino acids long. The variable domain in full, with the rest retrieved from reference TRBV13 and TRBJ2-3, is AAGVIQSPRHLIKEKRETATLKCYPIPRHDTVYWYQQGPGQDPQFLISFYEKMQSDKGSIPDRFSAQQFSDYHSELNMSSLELGDSALYFCASTDSLAGGVDTQYFGPGTRLTVL.

The chain carries TRBV5-1 and TRBJ2-5; 7 bases match TRBD1. The V gene's germline CDR1 is SGHRS and CDR2 YFSETQ. The CDR3 contains 16 residues. Germline trimming cut 4 bases from V and 3 bases from J; bases unmatched to any gene: 12. The CDR3: CASSPPRGTSEETQYF. For the CDR3, the DNA is TGCGCCAGCAGCCCCCCCAGGGGGACGTCCGAAGAGACCCAGTACTTC.

This chain joins TRBV27 and TRBJ1-2; D gene unclear. The V end was cut by 2 bases, the J end by 6 bases, with 10 bases between. The CDR3 is 13 residues long. The germline V gene has CDR1 MNHEY and CDR2 SMNVEV (reference sequence). The CDR3: CASSLGGIHGYTF. CDR3 nucleotide sequence: TGTGCCAGCAGTTTAGGAGGTATCCATGGCTACACCTTC.

A remark on this clone: The same CDR3 arises from other DNA sequences in this sample as well. J is TRBJ2-3 and V is TRBV27; either TRBD1 or TRBD2 may fit D (5 bases each). Germline loops: CDR1 MNHEY, CDR2 SMNVEV (reference sequence). Between the trimmed V and J ends, which lost 2 bases and 6 bases, there was a span of 12 bases. The CDR3 is made up of 14 amino acids. The DNA for the CDR3 is TGTGCCAGCAGTTTAGTCGGGGCAGAGGATACGCAGTATTTT. Amino acid sequence: CASSLVGAEDTQYF.

The V gene is TRBV10-3, the J gene TRBJ1-4; D is undetermined. The V and J ends lost 3 bases and 4 bases respectively, with 12 bases between them. This CDR3 is 15 amino acids long. Germline loops: CDR1 ENHRY, CDR2 SYGVKD. The CDR3 here is CAISDVGSSNEKLFF. Written as DNA, the CDR3 is TGTGCCATCAGTGATGTTGGGAGTAGTAATGAAAAACTGTTTTTT.

This clone showed up just once. V usage is TRBV6-1 and J usage is TRBJ2-3; D uncertain. The germline V gene encodes CDR1 MNHNS and CDR2 SASEGT. This CDR3 contains 16 residues. V shed 6 bases and J shed 2 bases, with 18 bases lying between them. CDR3 sequence (DNA): TGTGCCAGCAGGGAATCGGGTGGACGGTCCACAGATACGCAGTATTTT. Its protein product is CASRESGGRSTDTQYF.

This chain joins TRBV7-9 and TRBJ2-7, with D perhaps assigned TRBD1 or TRBD2 (5 bases each). Germline V gene data show CDR1 as SEHNR and CDR2 as FQNEAQ (reference sequence). The V and J ends lost 5 bases and 5 bases respectively, with 22 bases between them. The CDR3 covers 16 residues. CDR3 DNA: TGTGCCAGCAGCCTCCAGGTCGGGGCCGCCGGTAACGAGCAGTACTTC. Residues: CASSLQVGAAGNEQYF.